This TCR beta chain derives from a study of blood T cells in healthy people across ages. Peripheral blood samples of approximately 10 milliliters were drawn from each donor. Whole-study results and caveats: Diversity of TCR beta correlated strongly with naive T cell percentage. Unknown donor CMV status possibly confounded expanded clonotype changes.

The CDR3 contains 13 residues. CDR1 SQVTM and CDR2 ANQGSEA come from the germline V gene. The V end was cut by 2 bases, the J end by 4 bases, with 11 bases between. A second PCR, run for about 7 to 11 cycles, used a sample-barcoded 5' primer plus a J-beta primer mix. Each of the cDNA molecules was tagged by a template-switch adaptor with 12 random nucleotides. One entry per CDR3 protein, called by TCRdb with MiXCR from the 5' RACE reads. The data show 780,000 or so distinct CDR3 sequences, approximately 55% seen once. To note about this clonotype: The antigen remains undetermined.

This TCR derives from a man older than 75 in good health. The sample consisted of blood. This chain links TRBV29-1 with TRBJ1-1; D gene ambiguous. The CDR3 is CSVERVVATEAFF. CDR3 nucleotide sequence: TGCAGCGTTGAAAGGGTGGTAGCCACTGAAGCTTTCTTT.